This T cell receptor beta chain was sequenced during a study of blood T cells in healthy people across ages. CDR1 is SGHAT and CDR2 is FQNNGV in the germline V gene. The ends lost 5 bases at V and 6 bases at J; junction bases unmatched: 13. This CDR3 region has 16 residues. A second PCR of about 6 to 12 cycles used a sample-barcoded 5' primer and a J-beta primer mix. TCRdb fed the 5' RACE reads into MiXCR, producing one record per CDR3 protein. The profile shows 2 million or so distinct CDR3 sequences, approximately 50% of them singletons. This clonotype occurred a few times. The gene calls are TRBV11-2 and TRBJ2-1, with 7 bases lining up with TRBD2. The TCR comes from a woman between 35 and 50 years old in good health. Sequenced: blood. CDR3 in DNA: TGTGCCAGCAGCCGGAGGCGGGGGTCCCCTAGCAATGAGCAGTTCTTC. Amino acids: CASSRRRGSPSNEQFF.